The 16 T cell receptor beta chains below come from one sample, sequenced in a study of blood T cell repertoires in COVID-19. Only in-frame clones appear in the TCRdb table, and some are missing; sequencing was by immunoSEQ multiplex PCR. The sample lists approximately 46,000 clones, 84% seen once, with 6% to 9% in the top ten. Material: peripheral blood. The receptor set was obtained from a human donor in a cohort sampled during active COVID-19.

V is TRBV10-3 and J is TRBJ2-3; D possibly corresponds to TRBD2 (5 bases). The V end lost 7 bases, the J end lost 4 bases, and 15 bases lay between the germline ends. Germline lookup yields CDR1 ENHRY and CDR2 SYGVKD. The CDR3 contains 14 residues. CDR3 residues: CAIKDFELADTQYF. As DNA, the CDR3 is TGTGCCATCAAGGACTTTGAATTGGCAGATACGCAGTATTTT.

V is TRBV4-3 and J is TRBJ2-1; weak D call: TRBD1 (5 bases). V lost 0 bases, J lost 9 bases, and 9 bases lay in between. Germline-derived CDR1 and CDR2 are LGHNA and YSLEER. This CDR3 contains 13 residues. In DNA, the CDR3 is TGCGCCAGCAGCCAAGATTGGGGCGGTGAGCAGTTCTTC. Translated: CASSQDWGGEQFF.

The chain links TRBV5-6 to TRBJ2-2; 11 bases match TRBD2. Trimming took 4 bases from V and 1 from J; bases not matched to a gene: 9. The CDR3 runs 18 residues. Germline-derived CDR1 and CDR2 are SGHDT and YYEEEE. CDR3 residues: CASSPWTSGFLNTGELFF. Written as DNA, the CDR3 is TGTGCCAGCAGCCCGTGGACTAGCGGGTTCTTGAACACCGGGGAGCTGTTTTTT.

The DNA for the CDR3 is TGTGCCAGCAGCCAAGATATTACTGGCGGAACTCCTTACAATGAGCAGTTCTTC. This codes for CASSQDITGGTPYNEQFF. J is TRBJ2-1 and V is TRBV4-2; D call uncertain. Germline CDR1 is LGHNA and CDR2 is YNFKEQ. The CDR3 length is 18 residues. V lost 0 bases, J lost 4 bases, and 19 bases lay in between.

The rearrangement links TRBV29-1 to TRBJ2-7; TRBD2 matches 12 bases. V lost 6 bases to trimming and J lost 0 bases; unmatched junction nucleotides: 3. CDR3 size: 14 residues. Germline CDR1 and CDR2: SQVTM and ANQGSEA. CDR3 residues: CSVGGLAGSYEQYF. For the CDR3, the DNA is TGCAGCGTGGGGGGACTAGCGGGCTCCTACGAGCAGTACTTC.

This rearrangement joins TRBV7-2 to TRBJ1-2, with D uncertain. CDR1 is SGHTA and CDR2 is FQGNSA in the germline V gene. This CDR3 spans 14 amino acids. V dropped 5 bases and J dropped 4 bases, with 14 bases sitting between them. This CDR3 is CASSLGRVSYGYTF. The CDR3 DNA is TGTGCCAGCAGCCTCGGGAGAGTCAGCTATGGCTACACCTTC.

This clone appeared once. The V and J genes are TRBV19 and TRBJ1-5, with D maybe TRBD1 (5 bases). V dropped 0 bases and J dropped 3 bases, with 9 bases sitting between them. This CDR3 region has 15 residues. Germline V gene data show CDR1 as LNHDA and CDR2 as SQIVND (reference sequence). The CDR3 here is CASSIEGAANQPQHF. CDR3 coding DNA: TGTGCCAGTAGTATAGAAGGGGCAGCCAATCAGCCCCAGCATTTT.

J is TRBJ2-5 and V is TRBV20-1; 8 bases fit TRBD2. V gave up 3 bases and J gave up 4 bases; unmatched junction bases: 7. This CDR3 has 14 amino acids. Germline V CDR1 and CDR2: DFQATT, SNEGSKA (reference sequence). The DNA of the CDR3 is TGCAGTGCTAGTCCGGGACTAGGACGAGAGACCCAGTACTTC. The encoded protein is CSASPGLGRETQYF.

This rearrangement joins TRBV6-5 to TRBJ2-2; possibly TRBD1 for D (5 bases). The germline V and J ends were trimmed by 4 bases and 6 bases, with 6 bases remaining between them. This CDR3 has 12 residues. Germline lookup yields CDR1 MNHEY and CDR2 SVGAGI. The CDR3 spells CASSSTAGELFF. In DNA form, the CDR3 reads TGTGCCAGCAGTTCGACAGCCGGGGAGCTGTTTTTT.

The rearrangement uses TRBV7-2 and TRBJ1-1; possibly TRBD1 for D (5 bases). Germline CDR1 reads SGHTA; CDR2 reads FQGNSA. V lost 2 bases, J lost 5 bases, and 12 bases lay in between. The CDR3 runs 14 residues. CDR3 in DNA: TGTGCCAGCAGCTTATGGGGAGGGGAGACTGAAGCTTTCTTT. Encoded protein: CASSLWGGETEAFF.

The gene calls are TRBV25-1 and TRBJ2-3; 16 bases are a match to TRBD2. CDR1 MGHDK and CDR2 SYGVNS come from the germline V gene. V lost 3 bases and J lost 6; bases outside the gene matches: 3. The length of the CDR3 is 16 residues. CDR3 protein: CASSDGTSGRADTQYF. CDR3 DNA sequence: TGTGCCAGCAGTGACGGGACTAGCGGGAGGGCCGATACGCAGTATTTT.

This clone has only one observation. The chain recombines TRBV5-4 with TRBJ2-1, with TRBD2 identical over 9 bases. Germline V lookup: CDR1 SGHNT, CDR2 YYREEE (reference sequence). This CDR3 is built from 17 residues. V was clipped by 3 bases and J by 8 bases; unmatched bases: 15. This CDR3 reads CASSYGGGRAYIDEQFF. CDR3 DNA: TGTGCCAGCAGCTACGGGGGCGGGAGGGCCTATATCGATGAGCAGTTCTTC.

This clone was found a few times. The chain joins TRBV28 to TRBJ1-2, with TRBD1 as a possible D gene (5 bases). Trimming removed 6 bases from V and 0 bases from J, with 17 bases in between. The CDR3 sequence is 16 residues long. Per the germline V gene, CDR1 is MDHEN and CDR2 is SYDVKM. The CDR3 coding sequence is TGTGCCAGCAGGCAATGGGGCAGGGATCCTAACTATGGCTACACCTTC. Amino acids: CASRQWGRDPNYGYTF.

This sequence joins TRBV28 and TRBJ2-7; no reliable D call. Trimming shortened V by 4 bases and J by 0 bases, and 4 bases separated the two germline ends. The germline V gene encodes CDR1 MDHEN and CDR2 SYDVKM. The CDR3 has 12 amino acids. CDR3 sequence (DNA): TGTGCCAGCAGTTCCTTCTCCTACGAGCAGTACTTC. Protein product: CASSSFSYEQYF.

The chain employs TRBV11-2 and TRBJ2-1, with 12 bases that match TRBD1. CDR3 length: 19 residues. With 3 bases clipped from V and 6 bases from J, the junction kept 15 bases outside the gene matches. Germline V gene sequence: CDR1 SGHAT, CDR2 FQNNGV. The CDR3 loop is CASSFLGQGASGVVNEQFF. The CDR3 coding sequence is TGTGCCAGCAGCTTTTTGGGACAGGGGGCCTCCGGAGTGGTCAATGAGCAGTTCTTC. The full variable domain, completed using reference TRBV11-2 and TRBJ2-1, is EAGVAQSPRYKIIEKRQSVAFWCNPISGHATLYWYQQILGQGPKLLIQFQNNGVVDDSQLPKDRFSAERLKGVDSTLKIQPAKLEDSAVYLCASSFLGQGASGVVNEQFFGPGTRLTVL.

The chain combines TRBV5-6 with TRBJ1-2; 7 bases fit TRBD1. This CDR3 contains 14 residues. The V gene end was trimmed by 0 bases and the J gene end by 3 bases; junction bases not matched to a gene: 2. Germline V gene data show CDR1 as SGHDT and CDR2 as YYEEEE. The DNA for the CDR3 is TGTGCCAGCAGCTTGGTCGACAGGGACTATGGCTACACCTTC. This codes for CASSLVDRDYGYTF.